Shown below are 10 T cell receptor beta chains from a single sample sequenced in a study of blood T cell repertoires in COVID-19. Here immunoSEQ multiplex PCR was the method, and the copy in TCRdb shows in-frame clones only, minus some. In the table there are about 68,000 clones, almost 85% of which are singletons. Sequenced material: peripheral blood. These receptors came from a man aged 50-60 years with active COVID-19.

In its sample, this clone was seen once. V and J are TRBV19 and TRBJ2-2; no clear D gene. Trimming removed 7 bases from V and 1 base from J, with 10 bases in between. CDR3 length: 14 amino acids. Germline CDR1 reads LNHDA; CDR2 reads SQIVND (reference sequence). The CDR3 sequence is CASMTSGNTGELFF. The CDR3 nucleotides read TGTGCCAGTATGACATCCGGGAACACCGGGGAGCTGTTTTTT. Using reference TRBV19 and TRBJ2-2 for the parts outside the CDR3, the full variable domain is DGGITQSPKYLFRKEGQNVTLSCEQNLNHDAMYWYRQDPGQGLRLIYYSQIVNDFQKGDIAEGYSVSREKKESFPLTVTSAQKNPTAFYLCASMTSGNTGELFFGEGSRLTVL.

The rearrangement links TRBV7-9 to TRBJ2-1, with 9 bases fitting TRBD2. The junction had 19 bases not matched to a gene; V was cut back by 7 bases and J by 12 bases. The CDR3 has 16 residues. Germline V gene data show CDR1 as SEHNR and CDR2 as FQNEAQ (reference sequence). CDR3 sequence reads: CASTPRSSGDSHGQFF. The CDR3 region has the DNA TGTGCCAGCACCCCACGGTCTAGCGGGGACAGCCATGGGCAGTTCTTC.

V is TRBV2 and J is TRBJ2-1, with a possible D match to TRBD2 (6 bases). This CDR3 comprises 14 residues. The V gene lost 6 bases and the J gene lost 8 bases, with 17 bases spanning the gap. In germline, CDR1 is SNHLY, CDR2 FYNNEI. CDR3 DNA: TGTGCCAGCAGGAAAGGCGGGGCAGTAGATGAGCAGTTCTTC. Protein product: CASRKGGAVDEQFF.

The chain couples TRBV27 to TRBJ2-7, with 9 bases matching TRBD2. CDR1 is MNHEY and CDR2 is SMNVEV in the germline V gene (reference sequence). V lost 4 bases, J lost 5 bases, and 6 bases stayed unmatched. The CDR3 has 14 residues. Here the CDR3 reads CASSSLSGRNEQYF. The CDR3 coding sequence is TGTGCCAGCAGTTCTCTTAGCGGGAGAAACGAGCAGTACTTC.

The rearrangement links TRBV5-4 to TRBJ2-7; D not resolved. The germline gives CDR1 SGHNT, CDR2 YYREEE (reference sequence). The CDR3 loop spans 14 amino acids. V lost 2 bases and J 3 bases, leaving 12 bases between the germline ends. The CDR3 sequence is CASSFAPTLYEQYF. The CDR3 nucleotides read TGTGCCAGCAGCTTCGCCCCTACCCTCTACGAGCAGTACTTC.

The gene calls are TRBV29-1 and TRBJ2-5; D gene uncertain. Germline-derived CDR1 and CDR2 are SQVTM and ANQGSEA. V lost 5 bases and J 5 bases, leaving 15 bases between the germline ends. CDR3 length equals 13 residues. The CDR3 reads CSVTTSRRETQYF. CDR3 sequence (DNA): TGCAGCGTTACCACTTCGCGGCGCGAGACCCAGTACTTC.

This chain connects TRBV4-2 to TRBJ2-1, with 9 bases aligning to TRBD1. J lost 4 bases, V lost 0 bases, and 4 bases had no gene match. Germline assignment: CDR1 LGHNA and CDR2 YNFKEQ. CDR3 length: 16 residues. CDR3 bases: TGTGCCAGCAGCCAAGAAGGGACAGGGTCTTACAATGAGCAGTTCTTC. Translating it yields CASSQEGTGSYNEQFF.

The CDR3 region is CASSQDVGPTGGDQPQHF. The CDR3 nucleotides read TGCGCCAGCAGCCAAGACGTCGGGCCAACAGGGGGCGATCAGCCCCAGCATTTT. The rearrangement links TRBV4-3 to TRBJ1-5; 9 bases are a match to TRBD1. Germline-derived CDR1 and CDR2 are LGHNA and YSLEER. With V trimmed by 0 bases and J by 5 bases, 11 bases remained unmatched. The CDR3 contains 18 residues.

This clone occurred a few times. The chain employs TRBV2 and TRBJ1-6; TRBD1 agrees at 11 bases. Unmatched junction bases numbered 2, after V lost 4 bases and J lost 6 bases. The germline gives CDR1 SNHLY, CDR2 FYNNEI. The CDR3 loop spans 15 amino acids. Here the CDR3 reads CASSGTGGSNSPLHF. The CDR3 nucleotides read TGTGCCAGCAGTGGGACAGGGGGCTCTAATTCACCCCTCCACTTT.

This clone was found a few times. The chain employs TRBV18 and TRBJ1-6, with 7 bases fitting TRBD1. The CDR3 contains 14 residues. Germline V gives CDR1 KGHSH, CDR2 LQKENI. V gave up 3 bases and J gave up 10 bases; unmatched junction bases: 6. The CDR3 region has the DNA TGTGCCAGCTCACCCGAACAGGGGCAATCACCCCTCCACTTT. Protein sequence: CASSPEQGQSPLHF.